The 9 T cell receptor beta chains reported below all come from one sample, sequenced in a study of Graves' ophthalmopathy and Graves' hyperthyroidism. The authors amplified TCR beta CDR3 regions, and they did so from RNA transcripts for repertoire sequencing. Following a first-round RT-PCR that used HTBI primers, a second-round multiplex PCR was carried out. TCRdb ran MiXCR on the multiplex PCR reads and lists one entry per CDR3 protein. Among under 250,000 distinct CDR3 sequences listed, roughly a fifth were seen once. Specimen: peripheral blood. These receptors originate from a woman between 50 and 59 years old with Graves' ophthalmopathy.

This clonotype was seen at least ten times. This sequence joins TRBV28 and TRBJ2-7, with TRBD1 matching over 11 bases. CDR1 is MDHEN, CDR2 SYDVKM, per germline. This CDR3 has 14 residues. With 6 bases clipped from V and 4 bases from J, the junction kept 5 bases outside the gene matches. CDR3 sequence (DNA): TGTGCCAGCAGCAGTGGACAGGGGGCTTACGAGCAGTACTTC. Translation gives CASSSGQGAYEQYF.

This clonotype was seen repeatedly, ten times or more. The J gene is TRBJ2-7, the V gene TRBV27; TRBD2 is a possible D gene (6 bases). V lost 8 bases to trimming and J lost 3 bases, with 26 bases between them. The germline V gene encodes CDR1 MNHEY and CDR2 SMNVEV (reference sequence). The CDR3 contains 17 residues. The CDR3 coding sequence is TGTGCCAGCGGTCCCGCGGGACCTCGTTTAGAATACTACGAGCAGTACTTC. Translation: CASGPAGPRLEYYEQYF.

The sample holds many counts of this clonotype. This CDR3 reads CASSSYRGQEGGYTF. CDR3 nucleotides: TGTGCCAGCAGCTCCTACCGGGGGCAGGAAGGTGGCTACACCTTC. This chain joins TRBV11-2 and TRBJ1-2, with TRBD1 as a possible D gene (6 bases). CDR1 is SGHAT and CDR2 is FQNNGV in the germline V gene. The CDR3 extends over 15 amino acids. Trimming shortened V by 4 bases and J by 7 bases, and 19 bases separated the two germline ends. The variable domain in full, with the rest retrieved from reference TRBV11-2 and TRBJ1-2, is EAGVAQSPRYKIIEKRQSVAFWCNPISGHATLYWYQQILGQGPKLLIQFQNNGVVDDSQLPKDRFSAERLKGVDSTLKIQPAKLEDSAVYLCASSSYRGQEGGYTFGSGTRLTVV.

This clonotype was seen more than once but under ten times. The CDR3 DNA sequence: TGTGCCATCAGTCCCCGGAGCACAGATACGCAGTATTTT. Encoded protein: CAISPRSTDTQYF. V gene TRBV10-3 combines with J gene TRBJ2-3; D is unresolved. The V end was cut by 5 bases, the J end by 0 bases, with 6 bases between. Germline CDR1 reads ENHRY; CDR2 reads SYGVKD. The length of the CDR3 is 13 residues.

This clonotype was recorded many times. The CDR3 nucleotides are TGTGCCACCATCGGGGGGAACACCGGGGAGCTGTTTTTT. The encoded protein is CATIGGNTGELFF. This chain uses TRBV24-1 with TRBJ2-2, with D tentatively TRBD2 (6 bases). CDR1 KGHDR and CDR2 SFDVKD come from the germline V gene. The CDR3 is made up of 13 amino acids. Trimming took off 8 bases at V and 1 base at J, with 7 bases between the two ends.

There are many counts of this clonotype. This chain uses TRBV24-1 with TRBJ1-2; no reliable D call. This CDR3 region has 15 residues. The V gene lost 9 bases and the J gene lost 8 bases, with 24 bases spanning the gap. The V gene's germline CDR1 is KGHDR and CDR2 SFDVKD. The CDR3 loop is CATQPGRTMAEGYTF. The CDR3 DNA reads TGTGCCACCCAACCCGGGCGGACTATGGCCGAGGGCTACACCTTC.

The table lists this clonotype with many counts. The chain couples TRBV4-1 to TRBJ2-7, with D hard to call. Between the trimmed V and J ends, which lost 2 bases and 4 bases, there was a span of 9 bases. Germline V gene lookup returns CDR1 MGHRA and CDR2 YSYEKL. The CDR3 loop spans 13 amino acids. The CDR3 region is CASSQYQGYEQYF. The CDR3 nucleotides are TGCGCCAGCAGCCAATACCAAGGATACGAGCAGTACTTC.

This clonotype was counted many times. The rearrangement uses TRBV29-1 and TRBJ2-4; either TRBD1 or TRBD2 may fit D (6 bases each). Germline V gives CDR1 SQVTM, CDR2 ANQGSEA. The CDR3 extends over 12 amino acids. V lost 2 bases, J lost 11 bases, and 13 bases lay in between. CDR3 DNA sequence: TGCAGCGTTGAATTGGTGGGGGGCGTTCAGTACTTC. It specifies CSVELVGGVQYF.

This clonotype showed up many times. The chain joins TRBV6-5 to TRBJ2-5; TRBD1 matches at 10 bases. There are 15 residues in the CDR3. Trimming cost V 2 bases and J 5 bases; bases outside gene matches: 5. Germline assignment: CDR1 MNHEY and CDR2 SVGAGI. The DNA for the CDR3 is TGTGCCAGCAGTTACCCCGGGACAGGGGACGAGACCCAGTACTTC. Translated, it gives CASSYPGTGDETQYF.